The following is a T cell receptor (beta chain) sequence with its context. The antigen is undetermined. This sample was included in a study of T-cell memory formation after mild COVID-19. Study context: Clustering of TCRs was largely donor specific.

Overall study findings and caveats: Clones that contracted from day 15 to 85 had balanced CD4/CD8; later expanders were CD4+ biased. For contracting clones, CD4+ ones sat mainly in CM and EM, CD8+ in EMRA.

The TCR alpha and TCR beta cDNA libraries, bearing sample barcodes and UMIs, were generated by 5'RACE using constant-segment primers. TCRdb redid the calling of the 5' RACE reads with MiXCR, one entry per CDR3 protein. The sample records some 320,000 distinct CDR3 sequences, roughly 15% being singletons. The sample comprised PBMCs or a T cell subset sorted from them (not recorded which). The source of this sequence is a man younger than 35 who had mild COVID-19 (a few samples of this study predate the infection). Cell type and time point are not known.

This chain's CDR3 is CAWSAQETQYF. The CDR3 DNA reads TGTGCCTGGAGTGCCCAAGAGACCCAGTACTTC. The rearrangement uses TRBV30 and TRBJ2-5, with unresolved D. Germline loops: CDR1 GTSNPN, CDR2 SVGIG (reference sequence). V lost 1 base to trimming and J lost 1 base, with 1 base between them. This CDR3 is built from 11 residues.